The rows below give T cell receptor beta chains drawn from one sample of a study of tissue T cells after allogeneic stem cell transplantation. Clones were sequenced by immunoSEQ multiplex PCR, and TCRdb holds only the in-frame ones, with some missing. The table lists about 26,000 clones, under 95% of them singletons. The sequences come from blood, collected before transplantation. The receptors shown here come from a male donor older than 55 who later had graft-versus-host disease after an allogeneic stem cell transplant. The CDR3 runs from the conserved cysteine through the conserved F or W. A D gene is named only where the DNA matches it firmly. The size of a clone is reported for some rows only, either as once, few or many, or as a class for expanded clones.

V: TRBV7-9
D: TRBD1
size: -
J: TRBJ1-2
DNA: TGTGCCAGCAGCTTAGATGGGACAGGGAACTATGGCTACACCTTC
CDR3: CASSLDGTGNYGYTF

V: TRBV7-9
D: TRBD1
size: -
J: TRBJ1-6
DNA: TGTGCCAGCAGCTTGGGGGGACAGGGAGTTTCACCCCTCCACTTT
CDR3: CASSLGGQGVSPLHF

V: TRBV28
D: TRBD1
size: -
J: TRBJ1-5
DNA: TGTGCCAGCAGTCCCCGGACAGGGGGTGTCCAGCAGCCCCAGCATTTT
CDR3: CASSPRTGGVQQPQHF

V: TRBV4-2
D: -
size: -
J: TRBJ2-1
DNA: TGTGCCAGCAGCCTCCCAGAAAGGGACCCCTACAATGAGCAGTTCTTC
CDR3: CASSLPERDPYNEQFF

V: TRBV4-2
D: -
size: -
J: TRBJ2-5
DNA: TGTGCCAGCAGCCTAACCGCCGAGACCCAGTACTTC
CDR3: CASSLTAETQYF

V: TRBV20-1
D: -
size: -
J: TRBJ1-1
DNA: TGCAGTGCTAGAGCTGGCGGCGCTTTCTTT
CDR3: CSARAGGAFF

V: TRBV7-2
D: -
size: -
J: TRBJ1-1
DNA: TGTGCCAGCAGCTTAATAGGAGGGGGCACTGAAGCTTTCTTT
CDR3: CASSLIGGGTEAFF

V: TRBV5-1
D: TRBD2
size: once
J: TRBJ2-7
DNA: TGCGCCAGCAGCTGGACTAGCCGGTTCCTCCCGGACGAGCAGTACTTC
CDR3: CASSWTSRFLPDEQYF

V: TRBV19
D: -
size: -
J: TRBJ2-7
DNA: TGTGCCAGTAGCTACCCTTTCGGCGAGCAGTACTTC
CDR3: CASSYPFGEQYF

V: TRBV4-1
D: -
size: -
J: TRBJ2-5
DNA: TGCGCCAGCAGCCAAGAAAGGGAAGTGGAAGAGACCCAGTACTTC
CDR3: CASSQEREVEETQYF

V: TRBV6-5
D: -
size: -
J: TRBJ1-6
DNA: TGTGCCAGCAGTTACAGGGGGCCCCTCCACTTT
CDR3: CASSYRGPLHF

V: TRBV5-1
D: -
size: -
J: TRBJ2-1
DNA: TGCGCCAGCAGCTCTAAATCCCAAAGCAGGGGAATTGAGCAGTTCTTC
CDR3: CASSSKSQSRGIEQFF

V: TRBV29-1
D: -
size: -
J: TRBJ2-1
DNA: TGCAGCCTGGTACGGCTAGCGACCAACAATGAGCAGTTCTTC
CDR3: CSLVRLATNNEQFF

V: TRBV12-3/TRBV12-4
D: -
size: -
J: TRBJ1-1
DNA: TGTGCCAGCAGTTTAACGACTGAAGCTTTCTTT
CDR3: CASSLTTEAFF

V: TRBV9
D: -
size: -
J: TRBJ2-5
DNA: TGTGCCAGCAGCGTAGGGGTAGCGGAAGAGACCCAGTACTTC
CDR3: CASSVGVAEETQYF

V: TRBV27
D: TRBD1
size: -
J: TRBJ2-7
DNA: TGTGCCAGCAGCCAGACAGGGTACCTCTACGAGCAGTACTTC
CDR3: CASSQTGYLYEQYF

V: TRBV4-1
D: -
size: -
J: TRBJ1-2
DNA: TGCGCCAGCAGCCAGATGACAGTCGTGCACTATGGCTACACCTTC
CDR3: CASSQMTVVHYGYTF

V: TRBV28
D: TRBD2
size: -
J: TRBJ2-5
DNA: TGTGCCAGCAGGCCGGGACTAACCTACCAAGAGACCCAGTACTTC
CDR3: CASRPGLTYQETQYF

V: TRBV7-9
D: -
size: -
J: TRBJ2-1
DNA: TGTGCCAGCCAGAGGGAGGATGAGCAGTTCTTC
CDR3: CASQREDEQFF

V: TRBV7-2
D: -
size: -
J: TRBJ2-5
DNA: TGTGCCAGCAGCTTAGGTTCCACTAAAGAGACCCAGTACTTC
CDR3: CASSLGSTKETQYF

V: TRBV7-9
D: TRBD1
size: -
J: TRBJ1-2
DNA: TGTGCCAGCAGCTCAAGTCAAGGGACAGGGTACGGCTACACCTTC
CDR3: CASSSSQGTGYGYTF

V: TRBV5-1
D: -
size: -
J: TRBJ2-1
DNA: TGCGCCAGCAGCCCCCCAACCGGGACATACTCCTACAATGAGCAGTTCTTC
CDR3: CASSPPTGTYSYNEQFF

V: TRBV5-1
D: TRBD1
size: -
J: TRBJ2-3
DNA: TGCGCCAGCAGCTCCGGGACAGTTAGCACAGATACGCAGTATTTT
CDR3: CASSSGTVSTDTQYF

V: TRBV6-5
D: TRBD1
size: -
J: TRBJ1-2
DNA: TGTGCCACCATACGAGGGACAGGGGGCGGCTATGGCTACACCTTC
CDR3: CATIRGTGGGYGYTF

V: TRBV5-1
D: TRBD2
size: -
J: TRBJ2-5
DNA: TGCGCCAGCAGCTCCAGCGGGGGGCGATTTCAAGAGACCCAGTACTTC
CDR3: CASSSSGGRFQETQYF

V: TRBV5-6
D: -
size: -
J: TRBJ2-1
DNA: TGTGCCAGCAGTACCCGGGGCTTATTGTCTGATGAGCAGTTCTTC
CDR3: CASSTRGLLSDEQFF

V: TRBV15
D: -
size: -
J: TRBJ1-1
DNA: TGTGCCACCACCGGGGGCGTGGGCTATAACACTGAAGCTTTCTTT
CDR3: CATTGGVGYNTEAFF

V: TRBV6-2/TRBV6-3
D: -
size: -
J: TRBJ1-4
DNA: TGTGCCAGCAGTTACGCGGGGCAAGGAGAAAAACTGTTTTTT
CDR3: CASSYAGQGEKLFF

V: TRBV5-1
D: TRBD1
size: -
J: TRBJ1-2
DNA: TGCGCCAGCAGCTTGGGAACAGGGGTCTATGGCTACACCTTC
CDR3: CASSLGTGVYGYTF

V: TRBV6-2/TRBV6-3
D: -
size: few
J: TRBJ1-5
DNA: TGTGCCAGCAGCCTATATCGGACGGGCGGCAATCAGCCCCAGCATTTT
CDR3: CASSLYRTGGNQPQHF

V: TRBV19
D: -
size: -
J: TRBJ1-1
DNA: TGTGCCAGTGGATACAGGGACAACACTGAAGCTTTCTTT
CDR3: CASGYRDNTEAFF

V: TRBV5-1
D: -
size: -
J: TRBJ2-5
DNA: TGCGCCAGCAGCCTAGACACCGTCCAAGAGACCCAGTACTTC
CDR3: CASSLDTVQETQYF

V: TRBV4-1
D: TRBD1
size: -
J: TRBJ2-7
DNA: TGCGCCAGCAGCCAAGCGGGGGACAGGGGATCCTACGAGCAGTACTTC
CDR3: CASSQAGDRGSYEQYF

V: TRBV30
D: TRBD1
size: once
J: TRBJ1-4
DNA: TGTGCCTGGAGTGTAGAGAGGACAGGGGGAAAACTGTTTTTT
CDR3: CAWSVERTGGKLFF

V: TRBV5-1
D: -
size: few
J: TRBJ1-1
DNA: TGCGCCAGCAGCTTCTCCGTAGTTAAAAACACTGAAGCTTTCTTT
CDR3: CASSFSVVKNTEAFF

V: TRBV9
D: -
size: -
J: TRBJ1-3
DNA: TGTGCCAGCAGCGTAGACTGGGGGGCGCACGGAAACACCATATATTTT
CDR3: CASSVDWGAHGNTIYF

V: TRBV5-1
D: -
size: -
J: TRBJ1-1
DNA: TGCGCCAGCAGCACAGACCCCGGGGACACTGAAGCTTTCTTT
CDR3: CASSTDPGDTEAFF

V: TRBV18
D: TRBD1
size: -
J: TRBJ2-3
DNA: TGTGCCAGCTCACCACAGGGGGCGAGCACAGATACGCAGTATTTT
CDR3: CASSPQGASTDTQYF

V: TRBV18
D: TRBD1
size: once
J: TRBJ1-3
DNA: TGTGCCAGCTCCCGTGGGACAGCCCAAGTCTCTGGAAACACCATATATTTT
CDR3: CASSRGTAQVSGNTIYF

V: TRBV24-1
D: -
size: -
J: TRBJ2-2
DNA: TGTGCCACCAGTGGTACAGGCGATGCGAACACCGGGGAGCTGTTTTTT
CDR3: CATSGTGDANTGELFF

V: TRBV6-5
D: -
size: -
J: TRBJ2-3
DNA: TGTGCCAGCACCCGAAAGGGAGACACAGATACGCAGTATTTT
CDR3: CASTRKGDTDTQYF

V: TRBV19
D: TRBD1
size: -
J: TRBJ1-2
DNA: TGTGCCAGTAGTCTATACCAGACAGGGCTCTATGGCTACACCTTC
CDR3: CASSLYQTGLYGYTF

V: TRBV19
D: TRBD1
size: -
J: TRBJ2-5
DNA: TGTGCCAGTAACGGGGGACAGGGGACAGAGACCCAGTACTTC
CDR3: CASNGGQGTETQYF

V: TRBV4-3
D: -
size: -
J: TRBJ1-4
DNA: TGCGCCAGCAGCCAAGATCTTGGGGGTTACGAAAAACTGTTTTTT
CDR3: CASSQDLGGYEKLFF

V: TRBV4-1
D: -
size: -
J: TRBJ2-7
DNA: TGCGCCAGCAGCCAACGGCTATCCTACGAGCAGTACTTC
CDR3: CASSQRLSYEQYF

V: TRBV7-6
D: TRBD2
size: -
J: TRBJ2-1
DNA: TGTGCCAGCAGTCGCGGGGGAATGGGCAATGAGCAGTTCTTC
CDR3: CASSRGGMGNEQFF

V: TRBV24-1
D: TRBD1
size: few
J: TRBJ2-2
DNA: TGTGCCACCAGAGGGACAGGGGACACCGGGGAGCTGTTTTTT
CDR3: CATRGTGDTGELFF

V: TRBV5-1
D: TRBD1
size: once
J: TRBJ1-6
DNA: TGCGCCAGCAGCTTATACAGGGGAGAGTCACCCCTCCACTTT
CDR3: CASSLYRGESPLHF

V: TRBV20-1
D: -
size: -
J: TRBJ2-2
DNA: TGCAGTGCTAGTTTGGGTATGGAGACAGGTCGTGCCGGGGAGCTGTTTTTT
CDR3: CSASLGMETGRAGELFF

V: TRBV5-1
D: -
size: -
J: TRBJ2-2
DNA: TGCGCCAGCATTGCTCCTAGCGACACCGGGGAGCTGTTTTTT
CDR3: CASIAPSDTGELFF

V: TRBV7-8
D: TRBD1
size: -
J: TRBJ1-5
DNA: TGTGCCAGCAGCTTAGGGACAGGGTATATCGATCAGCCCCAGCATTTT
CDR3: CASSLGTGYIDQPQHF

V: TRBV19
D: TRBD1
size: -
J: TRBJ1-1
DNA: TGTGCCAGAATCCCAAACAGGGGGCATAACTGGCACACTGAAGCTTTCTTT
CDR3: CARIPNRGHNWHTEAFF